One sample yielded the 3 T cell receptor beta chains listed below, sequenced in a study of cytomegalovirus exposure and HLA in healthy donors. Assay: immunoSEQ multiplex PCR; the TCRdb copy retains only in-frame clones and omits some. Of 150,000 to 200,000 clones in the sample, 84% were seen once. The sequenced material came from PBMCs. Every receptor here comes from a man younger than 30 in good health and CMV-seropositive.

The chain joins TRBV19 to TRBJ2-2; possibly TRBD2 for D (5 bases). This CDR3 is built from 15 residues. Germline V gene data show CDR1 as LNHDA and CDR2 as SQIVND (reference sequence). V dropped 1 base and J dropped 1 base, with 7 bases sitting between them. The CDR3 DNA reads TGTGCCAGTAGTATAGGCGGGTGGAACACCGGGGAGCTGTTTTTT. Translation: CASSIGGWNTGELFF.

The CDR3 spells CASRRLGYPNYGYTF. DNA for the CDR3: TGTGCCAGCAGACGTTTGGGCTATCCGAACTATGGCTACACCTTC. The chain links TRBV28 to TRBJ1-2; D gene ambiguous. This CDR3 spans 15 amino acids. Trimming took 6 bases from V and 2 from J, leaving 16 bases between them. Germline CDR1 is MDHEN and CDR2 is SYDVKM.

The rearrangement links TRBV7-9 to TRBJ1-2; D remains unclear. The CDR3 is 14 residues long. Germline CDR1 is SEHNR and CDR2 is FQNEAQ (reference sequence). V lost 5 bases and J lost 2, with 12 bases in between. The chain's CDR3 is CASSTRGRNYGYTF. The CDR3 nucleotides are TGTGCCAGCAGCACACGGGGTCGGAACTATGGCTACACCTTC.